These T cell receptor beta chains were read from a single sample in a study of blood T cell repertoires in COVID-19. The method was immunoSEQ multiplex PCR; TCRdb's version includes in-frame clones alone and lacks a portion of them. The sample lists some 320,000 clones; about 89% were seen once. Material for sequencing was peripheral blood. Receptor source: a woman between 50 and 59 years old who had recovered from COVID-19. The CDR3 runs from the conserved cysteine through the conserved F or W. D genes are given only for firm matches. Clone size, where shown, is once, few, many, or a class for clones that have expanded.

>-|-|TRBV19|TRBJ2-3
TGTGCCAGTAGCCCCCGGGTCAATTCTCCAGATACGCAGTATTTT
CASSPRVNSPDTQYF
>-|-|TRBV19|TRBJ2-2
TGTGCCAGTAGTTGGTCGAGAACGAACACCGGGGAGCTGTTTTTT
CASSWSRTNTGELFF
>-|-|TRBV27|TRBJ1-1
TGTGCCAGCAGAAGCTCCGCGGGGTCCACTGAAGCTTTCTTT
CASRSSAGSTEAFF
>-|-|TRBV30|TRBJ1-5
TGTGCCTGGAGTGTACTAAACGGTGATCAGCCCCAGCATTTT
CAWSVLNGDQPQHF
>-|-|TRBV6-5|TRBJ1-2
TGTGCCAGCAAGGAAACAGGAGCCTATGGCTACACCTTC
CASKETGAYGYTF
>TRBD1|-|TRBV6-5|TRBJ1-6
TGTGCCAGCAGTCCGGGACAGGGAACTTCACCCCTCCACTTT
CASSPGQGTSPLHF
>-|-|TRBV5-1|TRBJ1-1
TGCGCCAGCAGCTTCTTTTTTTCAGGTGGGCGAGAAGGCACTGAAGCTTTCTTT
CASSFFFSGGREGTEAFF
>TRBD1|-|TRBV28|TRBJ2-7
TGTGCCAGCAGTTCGCCGGGGACAGGGGGCTATGAGCAGTACTTC
CASSSPGTGGYEQYF
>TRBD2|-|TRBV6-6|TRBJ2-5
TGTGCCGCCCGGCCGGCGGGGGGACAAGAGACCCAGTACTTC
CAARPAGGQETQYF
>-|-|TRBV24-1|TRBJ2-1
TGTGCCACCAGTGATTCGGGGAAAGGGCAGTTCTTC
CATSDSGKGQFF
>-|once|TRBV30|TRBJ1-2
TGTGCCTGGAACAGGGAATTGAGAGGCTACACCTTC
CAWNRELRGYTF
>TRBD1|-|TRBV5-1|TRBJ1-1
TGCGCCAGCAGCTTGGGACAGGGTTTGTTCACTGAAGCTTTCTTT
CASSLGQGLFTEAFF
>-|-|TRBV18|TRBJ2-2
TGTGCCAGCTCACCCCTCCCAGGGCCAAACACCGGGGAGCTGTTTTTT
CASSPLPGPNTGELFF
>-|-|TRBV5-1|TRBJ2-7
TGCGCCAGCGGCCAATCGGGACAAGCCTACGAGCAGTACTTC
CASGQSGQAYEQYF
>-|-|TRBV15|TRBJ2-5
TGTGCCACCAGCAGTCTGGAGGCGTGGGCGAGAGACCAGTACTTC
CATSSLEAWARDQYF
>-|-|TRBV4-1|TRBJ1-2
TGCGCCAGCAGCCAAAGCCGGGACATTTCTCTTGGCTACACCTTC
CASSQSRDISLGYTF
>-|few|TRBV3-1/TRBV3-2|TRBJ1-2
TGTGCCAGCAGCCAAGCCTCCTACTATGGCTACACCTTC
CASSQASYYGYTF
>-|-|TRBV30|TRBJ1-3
TGTGCCTGGAGTGTACGAGCCTACTCTGGAAACACCATATATTTT
CAWSVRAYSGNTIYF
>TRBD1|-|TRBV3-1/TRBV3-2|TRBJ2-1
TGTGCCAGCAGCCAACACGGACAGGCCAACCCCTACAATGAGCAGTTCTTC
CASSQHGQANPYNEQFF
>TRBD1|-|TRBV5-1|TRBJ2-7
TGCGCCAGCGGGGACAGGGGAGGCGAGCAGTACTTC
CASGDRGGEQYF
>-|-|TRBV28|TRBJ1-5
TGTGCCAGCAGGTCAGGGGATCAGCCCCAGCATTTT
CASRSGDQPQHF
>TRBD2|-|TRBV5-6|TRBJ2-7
TGTGCCAGCAGCCTTGGACCGGGAGGTTACGAGCAGTACTTC
CASSLGPGGYEQYF
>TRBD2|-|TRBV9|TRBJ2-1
TGTGCCAGCAGCGTTAGCGGGGGTTCCTACAATGAGCAGTTCTTC
CASSVSGGSYNEQFF
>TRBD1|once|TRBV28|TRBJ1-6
TGTGCCAGCAGGGGACAGGGATTGGATTCACCCCTCCACTTT
CASRGQGLDSPLHF
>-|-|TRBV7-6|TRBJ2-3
TGTGCCAGCAGCCAACGCGATCTTAGCACAGATACGCAGTATTTT
CASSQRDLSTDTQYF
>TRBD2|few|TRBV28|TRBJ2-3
TGTGCCAGCAGTTTGTCGGGAGCGGGGAGCACAGATACGCAGTATTTT
CASSLSGAGSTDTQYF
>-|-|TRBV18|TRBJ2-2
TGTGCCAGCTCCCGGCCAGGGGCAGACACCGGGGAGCTGTTTTTT
CASSRPGADTGELFF
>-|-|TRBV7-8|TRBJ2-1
TGTGCCAGCAGCTTACGGGACATAAGCTCCTACAATGAGCAGTTCTTC
CASSLRDISSYNEQFF
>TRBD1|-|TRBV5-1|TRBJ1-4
TGCGCCAGCAGGGAGGGGTACAGGGGAACAACTAATGAAAAACTGTTTTTT
CASREGYRGTTNEKLFF
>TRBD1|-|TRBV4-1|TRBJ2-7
TGCGCCAGCAGCCAAGGCAGGACAGGGCTCTACGAGCAGTACTTC
CASSQGRTGLYEQYF
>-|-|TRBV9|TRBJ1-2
TGTGCCAGCAGCGTGGCCGGGGAGTCCTATGGCTACACCTTC
CASSVAGESYGYTF
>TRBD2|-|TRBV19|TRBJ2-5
TGTGCCAGTAGTACGATACTAGCGGGGGAGACCCAGTACTTC
CASSTILAGETQYF
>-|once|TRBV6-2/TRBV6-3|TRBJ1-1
TGTGCCAGCAGTTACCCAGACACTGAAGCTTTCTTT
CASSYPDTEAFF
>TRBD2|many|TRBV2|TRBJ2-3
TGTGCCAGCAGTGAGGTGGGGCGGGAGGGCCTGGATTTT
CASSEVGREGLDF
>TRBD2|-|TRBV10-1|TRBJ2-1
TGCGCCACCTCCGAACGGGGGGCCTACAATGAGCAGTTCTTC
CATSERGAYNEQFF
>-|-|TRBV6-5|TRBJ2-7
TGTGCCAGCAGAAGACTAGCAGGGGACTACGAGCAGTACTTC
CASRRLAGDYEQYF
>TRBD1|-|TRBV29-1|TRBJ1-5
TGCAGCGTCGGGACAGGGGGCACTAGCAATCAGCCCCAGCATTTT
CSVGTGGTSNQPQHF
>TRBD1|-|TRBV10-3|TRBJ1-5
TGTGCCATCAGTGAGACGACAGGGAGAGGGGAGCCCCAGCATTTT
CAISETTGRGEPQHF
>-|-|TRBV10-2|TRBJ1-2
TGCGCCAGCAGTCCCCGGACAGTAGATGGCTACACCTTC
CASSPRTVDGYTF
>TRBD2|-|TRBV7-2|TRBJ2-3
TGTGCCAGCAGCTTATCGGGGGGACGAGATACGCAGTATTTT
CASSLSGGRDTQYF
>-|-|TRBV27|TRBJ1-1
TGTGCCAGCAGCCTGACAGGTCCTGCCACAGTGAACACTGAAGCTTTCTTT
CASSLTGPATVNTEAFF
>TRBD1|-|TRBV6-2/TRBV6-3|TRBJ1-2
TGTGCCAGCAGTGATCACCGGGACAGGGGAAATCACTATGGCTACACCTTC
CASSDHRDRGNHYGYTF
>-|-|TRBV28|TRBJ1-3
TGTGCCAGCAGGTCGACAGGAGTCGGGTTCAGGACTGGAAACACCATATATTTT
CASRSTGVGFRTGNTIYF
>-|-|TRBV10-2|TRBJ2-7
TGCGCCAGCAGTGAGTCAGCCGGCGAGCAGTACTTC
CASSESAGEQYF
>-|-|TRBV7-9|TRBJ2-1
TGTGCCAGCAGCTCCCACTACAATGAGCAGTTCTTC
CASSSHYNEQFF
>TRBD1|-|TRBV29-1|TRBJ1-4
TGCAGCGTTGAGGCGACAGGGACTAATGAAAAACTGTTTTTT
CSVEATGTNEKLFF
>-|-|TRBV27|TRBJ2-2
TGTGCCAGCAGGCCCGGGACAAGCTACACCGGGGAGCTGTTTTTT
CASRPGTSYTGELFF
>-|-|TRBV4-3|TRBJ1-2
TGCGCCAGCAGCCAAGATGCCGCAGGGTATGGCTACACCTTC
CASSQDAAGYGYTF
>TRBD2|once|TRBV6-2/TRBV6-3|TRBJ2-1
TGTGCCAGCAGTTACGTACTAGGCGGGAGGGGAGGCTACAATGAGCAGTTCTTC
CASSYVLGGRGGYNEQFF
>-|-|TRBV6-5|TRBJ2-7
TGTGCCAGCAGTTACTCAGGTGGGGGGAGCTCCTACGAGCAGTACTTC
CASSYSGGGSSYEQYF
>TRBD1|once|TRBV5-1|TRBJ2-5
TGCGCCAGCAGCCAAGGGACAGGTCGGGTAGAGACCCAGTACTTC
CASSQGTGRVETQYF
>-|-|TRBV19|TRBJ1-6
TGTGCCAGTAGACAGGCACCCAATTCACCCCTCCACTTT
CASRQAPNSPLHF
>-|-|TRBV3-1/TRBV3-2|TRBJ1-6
TGTGCCAGCAGCCCGTACAGGGTTTCACCCCTCCACTTT
CASSPYRVSPLHF
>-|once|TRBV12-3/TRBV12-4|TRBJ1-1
TGTGCCAGCAGTTTCGAGGGAAACACTGAAGCTTTCTTT
CASSFEGNTEAFF
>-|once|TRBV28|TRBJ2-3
TGTGCCAGCAGTTTATTTGACAATCCTGACCGAAGCACAGATACGCAGTATTTT
CASSLFDNPDRSTDTQYF
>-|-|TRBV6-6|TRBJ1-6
TGTGCCAGCAGCTCCCGCGACACAAATTCACCCCTCCACTTT
CASSSRDTNSPLHF
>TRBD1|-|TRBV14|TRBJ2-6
TGTGCCAGCAGCCATGGGACAGGGAGGCATGGGGCCAACGTCCTGACTTTC
CASSHGTGRHGANVLTF